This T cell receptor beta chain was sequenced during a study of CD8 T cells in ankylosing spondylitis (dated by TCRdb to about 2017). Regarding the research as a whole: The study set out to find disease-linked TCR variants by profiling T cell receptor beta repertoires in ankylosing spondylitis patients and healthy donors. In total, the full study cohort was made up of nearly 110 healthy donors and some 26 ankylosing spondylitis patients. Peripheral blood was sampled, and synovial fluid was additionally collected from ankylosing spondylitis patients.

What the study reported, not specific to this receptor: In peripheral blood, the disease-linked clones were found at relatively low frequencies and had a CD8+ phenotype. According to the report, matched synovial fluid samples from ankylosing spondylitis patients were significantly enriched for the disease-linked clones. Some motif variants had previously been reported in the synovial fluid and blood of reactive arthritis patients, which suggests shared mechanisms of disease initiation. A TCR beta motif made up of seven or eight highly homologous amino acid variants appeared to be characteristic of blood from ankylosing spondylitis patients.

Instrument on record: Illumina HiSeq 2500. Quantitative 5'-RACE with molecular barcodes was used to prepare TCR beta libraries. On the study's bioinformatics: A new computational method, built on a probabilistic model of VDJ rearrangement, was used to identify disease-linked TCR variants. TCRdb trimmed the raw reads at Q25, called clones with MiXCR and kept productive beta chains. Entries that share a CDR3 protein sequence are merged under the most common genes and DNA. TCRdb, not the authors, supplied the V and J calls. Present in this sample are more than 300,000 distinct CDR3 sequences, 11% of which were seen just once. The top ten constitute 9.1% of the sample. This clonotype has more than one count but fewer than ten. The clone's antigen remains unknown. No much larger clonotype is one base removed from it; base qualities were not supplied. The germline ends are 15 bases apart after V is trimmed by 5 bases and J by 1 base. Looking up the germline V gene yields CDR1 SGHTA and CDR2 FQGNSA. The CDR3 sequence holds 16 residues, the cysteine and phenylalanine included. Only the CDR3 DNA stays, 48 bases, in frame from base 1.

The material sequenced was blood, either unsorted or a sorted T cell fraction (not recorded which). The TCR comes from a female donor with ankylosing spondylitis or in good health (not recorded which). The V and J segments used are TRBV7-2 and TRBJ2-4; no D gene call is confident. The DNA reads TGTGCCAGCAGCCCGGACGAGGAATTGGCCAAAAACATTCAGTACTTC. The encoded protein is CASSPDEELAKNIQYF.